This T cell receptor beta chain was identified in a study of T cell responses to AZD1222 COVID-19 vaccine. Whole-study context: Researchers grouped second doses given at about 4 or about 12 weeks into one pool.

This clone was observed a few times. The antigen is unknown. Assay used: immunoSEQ multiplex PCR; TCRdb lists only in-frame clones, some missing. Among roughly 120,000 clones listed, under 90% were seen once. CDR1 and CDR2 from the germline V gene are LNHDA and SQIVND (reference sequence). The CDR3 has 13 residues. After removal of 6 bases from V and 8 bases from J, the junction contained 4 bases not matched to a gene. Study-wide results and limits: Clonal diversity may have been underestimated in mostly white British donors. Repertoire sampling was restricted to post-peak T cell response timepoints.

This rearrangement joins TRBV19 to TRBJ1-6; 7 bases align to TRBD1. This TCR was recovered from an adult in good health. The input for sequencing was peripheral blood, taken on day 0 of AZD1222 vaccination. The CDR3 loop reads CASRPGQYSPLHF. CDR3 coding DNA: TGTGCCAGTAGGCCGGGACAGTATTCACCCCTCCACTTT.